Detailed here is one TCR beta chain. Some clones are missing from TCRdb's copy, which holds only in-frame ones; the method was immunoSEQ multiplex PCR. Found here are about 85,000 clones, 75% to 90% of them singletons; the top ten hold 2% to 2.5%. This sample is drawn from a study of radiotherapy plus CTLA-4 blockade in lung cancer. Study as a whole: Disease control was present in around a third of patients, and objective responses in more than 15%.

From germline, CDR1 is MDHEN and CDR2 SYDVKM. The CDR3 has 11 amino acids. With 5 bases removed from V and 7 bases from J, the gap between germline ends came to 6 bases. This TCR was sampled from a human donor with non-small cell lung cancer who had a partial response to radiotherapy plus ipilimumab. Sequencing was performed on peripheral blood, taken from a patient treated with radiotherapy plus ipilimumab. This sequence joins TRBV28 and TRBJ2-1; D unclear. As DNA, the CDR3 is TGTGCCAGCAGTCTCACTAATGAGCAGTTCTTC. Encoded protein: CASSLTNEQFF.